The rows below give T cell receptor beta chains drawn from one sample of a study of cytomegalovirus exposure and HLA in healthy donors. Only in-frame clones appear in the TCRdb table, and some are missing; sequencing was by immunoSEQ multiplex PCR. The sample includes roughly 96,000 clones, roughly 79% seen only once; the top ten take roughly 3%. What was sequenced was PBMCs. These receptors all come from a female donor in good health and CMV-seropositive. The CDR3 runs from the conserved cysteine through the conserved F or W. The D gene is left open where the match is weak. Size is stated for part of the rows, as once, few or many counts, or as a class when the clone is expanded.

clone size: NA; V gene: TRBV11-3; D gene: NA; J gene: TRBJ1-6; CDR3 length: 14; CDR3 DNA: TGTGCCAGCAGCCTACAGGGAGATAATTCACCCCTCCACTTT; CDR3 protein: CASSLQGDNSPLHF
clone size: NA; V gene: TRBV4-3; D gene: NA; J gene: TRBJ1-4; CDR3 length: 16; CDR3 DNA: TGCGCCAGCAGCCAAGATCCGGGTTCTACTAATGAAAAACTGTTTTTT; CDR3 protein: CASSQDPGSTNEKLFF
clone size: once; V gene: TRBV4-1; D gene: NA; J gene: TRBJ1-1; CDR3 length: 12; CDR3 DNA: TGCGCCAGCAGCCAAGCGACATCTGAAGCCTTCTTT; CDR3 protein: CASSQATSEAFF
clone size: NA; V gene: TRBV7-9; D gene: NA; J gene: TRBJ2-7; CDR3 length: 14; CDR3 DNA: TGTGCCAGCAGCTTAGTGGGCAGCTCCTACGAGCAGTACTTC; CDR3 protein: CASSLVGSSYEQYF
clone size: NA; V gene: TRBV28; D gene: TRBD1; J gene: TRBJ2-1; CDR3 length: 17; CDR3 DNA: TGTGCCAGCAGTTTAACCCACACAGGGGGTGGGCCCAATGAGCAGTTCTTC; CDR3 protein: CASSLTHTGGGPNEQFF
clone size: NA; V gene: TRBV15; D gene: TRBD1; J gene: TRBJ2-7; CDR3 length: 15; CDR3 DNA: TGTGCCACCAGCGTGGACAGGCCTCCCTCTAGGGAGCAGTACTTC; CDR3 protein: CATSVDRPPSREQYF
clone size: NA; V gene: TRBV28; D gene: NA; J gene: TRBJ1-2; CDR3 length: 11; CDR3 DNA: TGTGCCAGCAGTTTGGGGCTAGACTACACCTTC; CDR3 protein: CASSLGLDYTF
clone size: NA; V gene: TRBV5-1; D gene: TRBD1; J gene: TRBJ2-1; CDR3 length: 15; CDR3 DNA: TGCGCCAGCAGCTTGACAGGGGGGCCCTACAATGAGCAGTTCTTC; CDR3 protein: CASSLTGGPYNEQFF
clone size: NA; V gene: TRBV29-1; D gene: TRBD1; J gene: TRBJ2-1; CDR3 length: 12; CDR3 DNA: TGCAGCTTAAGACAGGGATGGGATGAGCAGTTCTTC; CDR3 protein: CSLRQGWDEQFF
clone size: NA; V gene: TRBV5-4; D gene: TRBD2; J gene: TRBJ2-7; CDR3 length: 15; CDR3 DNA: TGTGCCAGCAGTTCTACTAGCGGGAGTATCTACGAGCAGTACTTC; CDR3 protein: CASSSTSGSIYEQYF
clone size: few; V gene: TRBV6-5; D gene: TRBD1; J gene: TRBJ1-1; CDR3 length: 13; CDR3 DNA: TGTGCCAGCAGTTACTCGAGGGACAGGGAAGCTTTCTTT; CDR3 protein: CASSYSRDREAFF
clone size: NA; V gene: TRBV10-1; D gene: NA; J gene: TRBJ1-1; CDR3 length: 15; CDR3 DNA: TGCGCCAGCAGACTGACTCAGGGGCAGGAAACTGAAGCTTTCTTT; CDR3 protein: CASRLTQGQETEAFF
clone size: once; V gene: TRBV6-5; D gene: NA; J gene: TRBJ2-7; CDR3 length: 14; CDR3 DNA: TGTGCCAGCAGTTACTCTGGCAGTACCTACGAGCAGTACTTC; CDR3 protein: CASSYSGSTYEQYF
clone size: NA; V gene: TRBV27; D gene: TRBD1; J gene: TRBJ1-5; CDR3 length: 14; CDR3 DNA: TGTGCCAGCAGTGACCGGGACAGCCTTCAGCCCCAGCATTTT; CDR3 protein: CASSDRDSLQPQHF
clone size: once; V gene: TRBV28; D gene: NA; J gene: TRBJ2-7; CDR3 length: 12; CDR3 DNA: TGTGCCAGCAGTCCACAGGGACCCGAGCAGTACTTC; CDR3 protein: CASSPQGPEQYF
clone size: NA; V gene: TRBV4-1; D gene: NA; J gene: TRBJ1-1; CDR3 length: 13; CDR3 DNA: TGCGCCAGCAGCCAAGTGAGGAACACTGAAGCTTTCTTT; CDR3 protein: CASSQVRNTEAFF
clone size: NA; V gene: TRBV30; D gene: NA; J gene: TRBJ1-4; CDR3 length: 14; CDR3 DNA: TGTGCCTGGAGTGGGGAGAACCGCCTAGGAAAACTGTTTTTT; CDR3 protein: CAWSGENRLGKLFF
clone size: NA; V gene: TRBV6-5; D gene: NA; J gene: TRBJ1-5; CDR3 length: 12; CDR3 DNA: TGTGCCAGCAGTGAGGGCAATCAGCCCCAGCATTTT; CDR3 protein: CASSEGNQPQHF
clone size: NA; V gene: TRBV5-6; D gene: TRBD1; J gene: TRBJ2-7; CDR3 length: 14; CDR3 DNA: TGTGCCAGCAGCTGGGACAGGGGAACCTACGAGCAGTACTTC; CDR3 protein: CASSWDRGTYEQYF
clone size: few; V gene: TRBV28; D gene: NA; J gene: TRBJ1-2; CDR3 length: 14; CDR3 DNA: TGTGCCAGCAGTTTATCCAGGGATGTGGGTGGCTACACCTTC; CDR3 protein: CASSLSRDVGGYTF
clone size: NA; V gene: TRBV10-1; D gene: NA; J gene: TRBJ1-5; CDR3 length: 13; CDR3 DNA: TGCGCCAGCAGTGAGTCCCCAAATCAGCCCCAGCATTTT; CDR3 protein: CASSESPNQPQHF
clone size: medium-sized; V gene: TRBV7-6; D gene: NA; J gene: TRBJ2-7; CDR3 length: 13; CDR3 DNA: TGTGCCAGCAGTCACGCTATTGGAGGCGAGCAGTACTTC; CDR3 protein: CASSHAIGGEQYF
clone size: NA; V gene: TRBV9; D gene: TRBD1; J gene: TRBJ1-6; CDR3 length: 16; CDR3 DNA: TGTGCCAGCAGCGTCTGGGACAGCCCCTATAATTCACCCCTCCACTTT; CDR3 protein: CASSVWDSPYNSPLHF
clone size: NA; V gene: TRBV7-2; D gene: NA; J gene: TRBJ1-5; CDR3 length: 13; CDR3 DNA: TGTGCCAGCAGCCCGGACAGTAATCAGCCCCAGCATTTT; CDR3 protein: CASSPDSNQPQHF
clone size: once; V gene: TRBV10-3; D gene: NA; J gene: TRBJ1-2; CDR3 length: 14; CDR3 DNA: TGTGCCATCAGTGATTACAGAAGAAACTATGGCTACACCTTC; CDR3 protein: CAISDYRRNYGYTF
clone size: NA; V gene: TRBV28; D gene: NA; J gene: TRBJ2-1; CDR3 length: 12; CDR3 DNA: TGTGCCAGCAGTTCGGGGGTGCATGAGCAGTTCTTC; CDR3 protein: CASSSGVHEQFF
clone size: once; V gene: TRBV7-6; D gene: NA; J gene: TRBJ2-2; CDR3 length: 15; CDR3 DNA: TGTGCCAGCAGCCGCGGAGGGGGCGGTATCGGGGAGCTGTTTTTT; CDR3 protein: CASSRGGGGIGELFF
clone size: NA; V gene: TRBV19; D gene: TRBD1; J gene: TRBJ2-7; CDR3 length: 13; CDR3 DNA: TGTGCCAGTAGCGGGACAGTCTCCTACGAGCAGTACTTC; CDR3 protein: CASSGTVSYEQYF
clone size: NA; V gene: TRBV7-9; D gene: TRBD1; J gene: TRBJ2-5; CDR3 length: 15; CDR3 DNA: TGTGCCAGCAGCCCCCTTTGGACAGGGGGAGAGACCCAGTACTTC; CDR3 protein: CASSPLWTGGETQYF
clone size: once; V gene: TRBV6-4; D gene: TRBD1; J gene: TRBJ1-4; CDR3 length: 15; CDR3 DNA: TGTGCCAGCAGTGACCCGGACAGGGGGAATGAAAAACTGTTTTTT; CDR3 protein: CASSDPDRGNEKLFF
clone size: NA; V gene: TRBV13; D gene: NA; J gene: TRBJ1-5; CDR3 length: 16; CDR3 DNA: TGTGCCAGCAGCTTAGGCGGGGCAGGGGGCAATCAGCCCCAGCATTTT; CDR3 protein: CASSLGGAGGNQPQHF
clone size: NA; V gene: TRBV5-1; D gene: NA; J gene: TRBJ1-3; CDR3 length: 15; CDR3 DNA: TGCGCCAGCAGGCCCGCGGGATCTTCTGGAAACACCATATATTTT; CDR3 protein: CASRPAGSSGNTIYF
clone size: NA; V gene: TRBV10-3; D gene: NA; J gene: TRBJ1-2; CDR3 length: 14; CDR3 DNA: TGTGCCATCAGTGGCCAACAGGGCCAATATGGCTACACCTTC; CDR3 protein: CAISGQQGQYGYTF
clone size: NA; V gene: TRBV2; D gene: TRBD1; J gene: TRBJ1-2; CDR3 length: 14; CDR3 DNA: TGTGCCAGCAGTGAGGAGACAGGGGGCTCTGGCTACACCTTC; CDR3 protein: CASSEETGGSGYTF
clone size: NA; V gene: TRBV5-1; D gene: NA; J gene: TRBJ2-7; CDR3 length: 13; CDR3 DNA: TGCGCCAGCAGAGTAGCGCCTTCCTACGAGCAGTACTTC; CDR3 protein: CASRVAPSYEQYF
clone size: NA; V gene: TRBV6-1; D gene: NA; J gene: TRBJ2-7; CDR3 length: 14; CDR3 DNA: TGTGCCAGCACTACGACGGGTGCCTCCTACGAGCAGTACTTC; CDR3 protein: CASTTTGASYEQYF
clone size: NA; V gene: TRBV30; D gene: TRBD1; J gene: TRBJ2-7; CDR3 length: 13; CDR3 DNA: TGTGCTTCGATCGGGACAGTTCCTTACGAGCAGTACTTC; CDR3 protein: CASIGTVPYEQYF
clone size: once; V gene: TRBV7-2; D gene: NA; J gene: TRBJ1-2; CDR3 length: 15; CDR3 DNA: TGTGCCAGCAGCTTACTCGGGACACTAGGGGAGGGCTACACCTTC; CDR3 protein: CASSLLGTLGEGYTF
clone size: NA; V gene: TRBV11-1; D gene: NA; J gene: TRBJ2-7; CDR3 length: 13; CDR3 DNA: TGTGCCAGCAGCTCCCGACAGGAATACGAGCAGTACTTC; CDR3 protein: CASSSRQEYEQYF
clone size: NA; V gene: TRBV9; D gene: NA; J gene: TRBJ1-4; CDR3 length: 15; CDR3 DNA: TGTGCCAGCAGCGTAGGGGCTAGCGGGGGTGAAAAACTGTTTTTT; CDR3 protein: CASSVGASGGEKLFF